The entry below describes one T cell receptor beta chain. This entry is derived from a study of cytomegalovirus exposure and HLA in healthy donors. The PCR ran on 60 Vbeta and 13 Jbeta primers. Profiling relied on immunoSEQ multiplex PCR, and the TCRdb table lists in-frame clones only, not all of them. The sample has approximately 160,000 clones, approximately 78% seen once. V dropped 4 bases and J dropped 2; count of bases not matched to a gene: 8. CDR1 and CDR2 from the germline V gene are SGHRS and YFSETQ. The CDR3 covers 16 residues. V is TRBV5-1 and J is TRBJ1-4; 7 nucleotides align to TRBD1. The receptor was isolated from a woman aged 18-30 years in good health and CMV-seronegative. The source material was PBMCs. For the CDR3, the DNA is TGCGCCAGCAGCCTACTCCCGGGACAGACTAATGAAAAACTGTTTTTT. Protein sequence: CASSLLPGQTNEKLFF. The variable domain in full, with the rest retrieved from reference TRBV5-1 and TRBJ1-4, is KAGVTQTPRYLIKTRGQQVTLSCSPISGHRSVSWYQQTPGQGLQFLFEYFSETQRNKGNFPGRFSGRQFSNSRSEMNVSTLELGDSALYLCASSLLPGQTNEKLFFGSGTQLSVL.